A selection of T cell receptor beta chains follows, all from one sample in a study of blood T cells in healthy people across ages. Each CDR3 protein gets one entry after TCRdb re-called the 5' RACE reads with MiXCR. The sample comprises 650,000 to 1,000,000 distinct CDR3 sequences, roughly 34% of which are singletons, and approximately 13% rests with the top ten. Sequencing was performed on blood. These receptors were taken from a man aged 18 to 35 in good health. Both conserved end residues are part of each CDR3. A D gene is named only where the DNA matches it firmly. Not all rows give a size; the values are once, few, many and, for expanded clones, a class.

abundance	j_gene	d_gene	v_gene	CDR3nt	CDR3aa
few	TRBJ2-4	TRBD2	TRBV7-9	TGTGCCAGCAGCGATGCCGGCGGGGGGCTAGCCAAAAACATTCAGTACTTC	CASSDAGGGLAKNIQYF
many	TRBJ2-5	.	TRBV2	TGTGCCAGCCGGATCCAAGAGACCCAGTACTTC	CASRIQETQYF
few	TRBJ1-2	.	TRBV27	TGTGCCAGCAGGATCCCGGCCTCGACAGGTGGGGGCTATGGCTACACCTTC	CASRIPASTGGGYGYTF
.	TRBJ2-5	.	TRBV9	TGTGCCAGCAGCGTAAACGAGGGGACCCAGTACTTC	CASSVNEGTQYF
many	TRBJ1-1	.	TRBV5-5	TGTGCCAGCAGCTTTCGGGGGCCGGGCACTGAAGCTTTCTTT	CASSFRGPGTEAFF
.	TRBJ1-2	.	TRBV30	TGTGCCTGGAGTCCCCGCAGGGTAGAAGGCTACACCTTC	CAWSPRRVEGYTF
many	TRBJ1-6	.	TRBV5-1	TGCGCCAGCAGCTTGGACAGGGTGGACAATTCACCCCTCCACTTT	CASSLDRVDNSPLHF
many	TRBJ2-5	TRBD1	TRBV4-3	TGCGCCAGCAGCTTATCGACAGGGGAAGAGACCCAGTACTTC	CASSLSTGEETQYF
.	TRBJ2-7	.	TRBV20-1	TGCAGTGCAGGGTCCCACCCTGATCGCCTCTCGGACGAGCAGTACTTC	CSAGSHPDRLSDEQYF
once	TRBJ2-3	TRBD2	TRBV4-1	TGCGCCAGCAGCCAAGATCCGGGACTAGCGGGGCAACTATACACAGATACGCAGTATTTT	CASSQDPGLAGQLYTDTQYF
.	TRBJ2-5	TRBD2	TRBV20-1	TGCAGTGCAGTGCGGGGGGTCCAAGAGACCCAGTACTTC	CSAVRGVQETQYF
.	TRBJ1-1	.	TRBV20-1	TGCAGTGCTGGCAGACAGGAAAACACTGAAGCTTTCTTT	CSAGRQENTEAFF
few	TRBJ2-5	TRBD1	TRBV12-3/TRBV12-4	TGTGCCAGCAGACCAACAGGGGTTGGGGAGACCCAGTACTTC	CASRPTGVGETQYF
.	TRBJ2-5	.	TRBV4-2	TGTGCCAGCAGCGAGGGGGGAGCTTACCCCTACAATGAGCAGTACTTC	CASSEGGAYPYNEQYF